This T cell receptor (beta chain) was captured by sequencing in a study of cytomegalovirus exposure and HLA in healthy donors (dated by TCRdb to the late 2010s). Context from the whole study: An earlier analysis of roughly 630 of the donors reported roughly 300 Gb of sequence data and around 120 million unique TCR beta sequences from 190 million or so T cells. An early release that covered approximately 600 HLA-typed donors contained about 300 gigabases of sequencing data and around 85 million unique TCR sequences. Of the approximately 400 genotyped donors, 81% were placed in the genetic ancestry cluster associated with self-reported Caucasian donors. The study was designed to test whether signatures of past pathogen exposure could be identified by cataloging public T cell receptors. The T cell repertoires of roughly 660 subjects were profiled by immunosequencing and related to cytomegalovirus serostatus. In addition to the first cohort of 666 subjects, a separate validation cohort of about 120 different subjects was used. To predict cytomegalovirus infection status, the study combined high-throughput TCR immunosequencing, statistical association of individual TCRs with disease status, and machine learning. In a later analysis, previously published TCR beta repertoires from fewer than 750 donors were re-analyzed and high-resolution HLA genotyping was added so that TCR occurrence patterns could be studied. The later analysis used no new phenotypic data to find candidate immune exposures, relying instead on TCR beta sequences and their occurrence across donors. To decide whether each TCR beta V gene segment behaved as functional or pseudogenic, an earlier analysis of fewer than 750 of the donors relied on high-throughput TCR beta sequencing. Alongside the repertoire data, information on donor age, sex, ethnicity and CMV serostatus was compiled. A later genetic analysis took genome-wide SNP genotypes for about 55% of the roughly 700 donors and used that subset as a discovery cohort. Every discovery cohort repertoire had been produced on one sequencing platform. HLA typing covered class I and class II loci at four-digit resolution. The number of donors typed differed by locus, with 629-630 for A, B, C, DRB1 and DQB1, 522 for DQA1, under 610 for DPA1, and roughly 450 for DPB1. Roughly 5 DR-DQ haplotypes were handled as single units for association and clustering, since linkage in the cohort was strong. Among some 410 genotyped donors of the cohort, an average of about 220,000 unique TCR beta nucleotide sequences was sequenced per donor, of which 15% to 20% were non-productive.

The library was prepared using the immunoSEQ multiplex PCR assay. A mixture of 60 forward primers for TCR Vbeta segments and 13 reverse primers for TCR Jbeta segments was used in the multiplex PCR. The CDR3 region of rearranged TCR beta genes was amplified from genomic DNA with a multiplex PCR assay. On the Illumina HiSeq System, the amplified TCR beta libraries were sequenced as 87-base-pair reads. The paper's processing steps were these. In a later analysis, approximately 74 million unique TCR beta chains were counted across the approximately 620 repertoires, and around 10 million of these chains were shared by at least two donors. Raw reads were error-corrected and collapsed into unique sequences with a nearest-neighbor algorithm that merged closely related sequences to remove PCR and sequencing errors. Alignment of CDR3 sequences to IMGT reference sequences was used to assign V, D and J gene segments. Each retained sequence needed at least a six-nucleotide match to both a V gene segment and a J gene segment. A rearrangement was called productive if the CDR3 had no stop codons and remained in frame with V and J, and every other rearrangement was called non-productive. Following IMGT convention, CDR3 was defined as the stretch from the second conserved V-encoded cysteine up to the conserved J-encoded phenylalanine. The earlier analysis of around 640 of the donors excluded sequences that lacked an unambiguous match to a single V gene segment. An earlier analysis of 500 to 600 of the donors classified V segments as functional when productive rearrangements were above 56.7% and as segregating when the standard deviation between donors was above 5%. A statistical classification framework was built to diagnose cytomegalovirus status from the catalog of TCR beta chain sequences. V and J gene assignment, in a later analysis, came from comparing TCR nucleotide sequences with IMGT/GENE-DB human TR gene sequences. The TCRdist pipeline was used in a later analysis to assign CDR3 sequences and most-parsimonious VDJ recombination scenarios. A later analysis defined each TCR beta chain by its CDR3 amino acid sequence plus V-gene family, and excluded reads lacking a unique V-gene family. A later analysis removed 592 highly shared, low-generation-probability nucleotide sequences to deal with suspected cross-contamination and a sequencing artifact. In a later analysis, a clonal expansion index was calculated for each public chain from normalized within-repertoire ranks of inferred template counts. Generation probabilities in a later analysis came from a VDJ recombination model fitted to out-of-frame rearrangements, and those results were checked against IGoR. In a later analysis, hypergeometric tests were used to score TCR-TCR, TCR-HLA and TCR-CMV co-occurrence, with a repertoire-size bias correction applied to TCR pairs. To estimate false discovery rates, a later analysis permuted the HLA or CMV assignments 20 times. In a later analysis, co-occurring TCRs were grouped with DBSCAN, and TCRdist sequence similarity was added when clustering was performed within HLA-allele-positive subsets. Repertoires with fewer than 30,000 or more than 120,000 public chains, plus five repertoires with anomalous nucleotide sharing, were excluded from co-occurrence clustering. TCRdb holds this immuneACCESS table with in-frame rearrangements only. Some clones are missing; in checked studies, unresolved V genes explain under half, and the rest has no known cause. V, J and clone size are taken as reported in that table, and D and trimming were inferred from the DNA itself. Within this sample are about 120,000 clones, with 79% of them counted one time only. The ten largest clones take up under 3% of the sample.

Notes on this clone: Its antigen is currently not known. The input lacks base qualities; no much larger clone sits a single base away.

In the germline V gene, CDR1 corresponds to SGHDN and CDR2 to FVKESK. Cut back by 2 bases and 6 bases, the V and J ends lie 10 bases apart. Including cysteine and phenylalanine, the CDR3 has 14 amino acids. Left in the record is the CDR3 DNA by itself, 42 bases read in frame from the first base. The paper as a whole reports these results and caveats: The authors suggested that the approach could potentially be generalized to other disease states and immunological phenotypes. The study listed 150 to 200 TCR beta chains as associated with cytomegalovirus. CMV serostatus was the only immune exposure information available for the cohort. An association between a missense DCLRE1C variant and V-gene and J-gene trimming of TCR beta chains was found in a later genetic analysis and replicated in an independent cohort. In an earlier analysis of 587 of the donors, most TCR beta V segments appeared in productive rearrangements about 87% or about 30% of the time, broadly matching IMGT annotations. Specific HLA alleles were associated with 16,951 TCR beta sequences at a false discovery rate of 0.05 in a later analysis. The classifier was reported to diagnose cytomegalovirus status with high specificity and sensitivity in both the original cohort and the validation cohort. Some IMGT-functional V segments, including TRBV6-2 and TRBV6-3, could not be distinguished by the 87-base-pair reads and were therefore excluded. According to a later analysis, most CMV-associated TCR beta chains appeared to be HLA-restricted, and the HLA associations seemed to be driven largely by CMV exposure. In a later analysis, the rate of TCR association differed among HLA loci, with DRB1 alleles having the most associated TCRs and HLA-C alleles having the fewest. Because counts were too low, 15 or so rarely observed V segments, including chromosome 9 orphons, were excluded from the earlier analysis of several hundred of the donors. Roughly uniform sequencing depth across donors was assumed in presence/absence analyses, although this assumption may not hold. Several of the top co-occurrence clusters appeared to be linked to parvovirus B19, influenza, CMV and Epstein-Barr virus, according to a later analysis. Three of the identified cytomegalovirus-associated TCR beta chains were confirmed in vitro to be specific for cytomegalovirus antigens. A further reported finding was that TCR beta sequences accurately predicted the HLA-A and HLA-B alleles for most subjects in the first cohort. While some public TCRs were present in many individuals, most TCR sequences turned up only very rarely across donors. Compared with equally common non-associated chains, HLA-associated TCR beta chains in a later analysis were more clonally expanded and had lower generation probabilities. Linkage disequilibrium might explain the correlated functional status among segregating V segments, but an unknown experimental factor could not be ruled out. According to a later genetic analysis, donors in an Asian-associated ancestry cluster had fewer N-insertions in productive TCRs than the roughly 670-donor mean. Strong co-occurrence of HLA alleles, especially DR and DQ, made assigning TCR associations to individual alleles difficult. Because HLA typing was missing for some donors at each locus, association tests included only the typed subset. This cohort had only TCR beta chains sequenced, and the lack of alpha or paired-chain data limited which features could be detected. A cluster of highly shared sequence variants was judged likely to represent a technical artifact of the sequencing pipeline.

In total, 500 to 700 healthy bone marrow donors made up the cohort. All cohort members were sampled while nominally healthy, although unrecorded immune exposures were likely present. The donor was CMV seropositive and belonged to the group of 270 or so seropositive cohort members. Each donor provided a peripheral blood sample, and peripheral blood mononuclear cells were used for TCR beta sequencing. Genomic DNA was extracted from the blood cell samples with the Qiagen DNeasy Blood Extraction Kit. The V gene is TRBV14 and the J gene is TRBJ1-4; no D gene is confidently identified. The clonotype comes from a woman aged 18-29 years in good health and CMV-seropositive. The sample was PBMCs. The sequence in DNA is TGTGCCAGCAGCCAACAGTACCTCGATGAAAAACTGTTTTTT. Its protein is CASSQQYLDEKLFF.